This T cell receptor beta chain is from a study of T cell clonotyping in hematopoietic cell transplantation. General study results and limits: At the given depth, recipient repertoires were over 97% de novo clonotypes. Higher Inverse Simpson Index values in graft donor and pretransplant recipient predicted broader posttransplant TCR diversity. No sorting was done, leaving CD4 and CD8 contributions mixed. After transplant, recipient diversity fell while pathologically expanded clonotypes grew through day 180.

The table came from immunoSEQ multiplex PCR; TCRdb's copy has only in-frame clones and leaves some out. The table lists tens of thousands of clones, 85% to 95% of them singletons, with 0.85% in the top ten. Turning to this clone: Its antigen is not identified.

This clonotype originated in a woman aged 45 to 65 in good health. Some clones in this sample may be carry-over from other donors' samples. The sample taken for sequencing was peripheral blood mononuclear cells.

In DNA form, the CDR3 reads TGTGCCAGCAGTTTATTCGGGACGTCTAACTATGGCTACACCTTC. Protein sequence: CASSLFGTSNYGYTF. The genes are TRBV27 and TRBJ1-2; a possible D gene is TRBD1 (5 bases). Germline CDR1 and CDR2: MNHEY and SMNVEV (reference sequence). The CDR3 has 15 amino acids. V shed 1 base and J shed 0 bases, with 9 bases lying between them.